The TCR beta chain described here comes from a study of T-cell memory formation after mild COVID-19. Study at large: For the most part, TCR clusters were specific to one donor.

MiXCR was run by TCRdb on the 5' RACE reads, yielding one entry per CDR3 protein. Here the sample spans hundreds of thousands of distinct CDR3 sequences, 20% to 25% being singletons. General study results and limits: Pre-infection memory already had some responding clones, implying cross-reactive memory joined. Day 15 to 85 contracting clones showed balanced CD4/CD8; later expanders leaned CD4+.

This clonotype was found once. What it recognizes is unknown. The CDR3 covers 13 residues. V shed 9 bases and J shed 2 bases, with 13 bases lying between them. V gene TRBV12-3 or TRBV12-4 combines with J gene TRBJ1-2; D is undetermined. The specimen was PBMCs or a T cell subset sorted from them (not recorded which). The TCR originated in a man younger than 30 who had mild COVID-19 (a few samples of this study predate the infection). Cell type and time point are not known. CDR3 nucleotides: TGTGCCAGAAGAATAGACGGAAACTATGGCTACACCTTC. Amino acids: CARRIDGNYGYTF.